This T cell receptor beta chain was retrieved from a study of T cell responses to AZD1222 COVID-19 vaccine. TCRdb's table, derived via immunoSEQ multiplex PCR, lists solely in-frame clones and lacks some. Of over 130,000 clones detected, around 90% appear once; the ten largest clones hold roughly 7.1%. J was trimmed by 0 bases and V by 7 bases; bases with no gene match: 3. Germline V lookup: CDR1 SGHTA, CDR2 FQGTGA. This CDR3 is 15 amino acids long. The specimen comprised peripheral blood, sampled 28 days after the second dose of the MenACWY control vaccine. The chain recombines TRBV7-3 with TRBJ2-6; 7 nucleotides agree with TRBD1. The TCR comes from an adult who received the MenACWY meningococcal vaccine as a control. CDR3 protein: CASTTGNSGANVLTF. The CDR3 bases are TGTGCCAGCACGACAGGGAACTCTGGGGCCAACGTCCTGACTTTC.